This TCR beta chain originates from a study of cytomegalovirus exposure and HLA in healthy donors. As for this clone: Its antigen is currently unknown.

Study-wide findings and caveats: Through in vitro validation, three CMV-associated chains were shown to be specific for CMV antigens. Several of the most significant clusters appeared linked to common viral pathogens, based on a later analysis. The classifier reportedly diagnosed cytomegalovirus status with high sensitivity and specificity.

The PCR was carried out with 60 Vbeta primers and 13 Jbeta primers. Produced via immunoSEQ multiplex PCR; TCRdb's table is partial and in-frame only. The repertoire consists of some 150,000 clones, with more than 75% occurring once and the leading ten covering 8.1%. V was trimmed by 1 base and J by 4 bases, leaving 25 bases between them. Germline V CDR1 and CDR2: SNHLY, FYNNEI. CDR3 length equals 19 residues. This TCR was sampled from a woman in her fifties or sixties in good health and CMV-seropositive. The rearrangement joins TRBV2 to TRBJ1-2; D may be TRBD1 (5 bases). Source material: PBMCs. The chain's CDR3 is CASSEEGVSLGDGSYGYTF. The CDR3, as DNA: TGTGCCAGCAGTGAAGAGGGTGTAAGCTTAGGGGATGGCAGCTATGGCTACACCTTC.